Listed here are 6 T cell receptor beta chains from one sample, sequenced in a study of patients and donors after allogeneic stem cell transplantation. One entry per CDR3 protein results from TCRdb running MiXCR on the RT-PCR reads. The sample has hundreds of thousands of distinct CDR3 sequences; 35% to 45% are singletons. Sequenced: blood, either unsorted or a sorted T cell fraction (not recorded which). The receptors here all came from a human donor who was either an allogeneic HSCT recipient or a stem cell or donor lymphocyte infusion donor (not recorded which). It is not recorded whose cells these are; they may come from a transplant donor.

This sequence joins TRBV28 and TRBJ1-4; D unclear. V lost 2 bases to trimming and J lost 0 bases, with 7 bases between them. In germline, CDR1 is MDHEN, CDR2 SYDVKM. The CDR3 is 15 amino acids. Written as DNA, the CDR3 is TGTGCCAGCAGTTTAAGGGTTACAACTAATGAAAAACTGTTTTTT. Translated: CASSLRVTTNEKLFF.

The chain couples TRBV12-3 or TRBV12-4 to TRBJ1-3; D not resolved. V was pared by 3 bases and J by 2 bases, with 14 bases between. The CDR3 sequence is 16 residues long. CDR3 DNA sequence: TGTGCCAGCAGTTTTAAGGGCGCGGGTCCTGGAAACACCATATATTTT. Its translation: CASSFKGAGPGNTIYF.

This clonotype was counted between two and nine times. The J gene is TRBJ1-1, the V gene TRBV7-9; D unresolved. The V end lost 5 bases, the J end lost 1 base, and 14 bases lay between the germline ends. This CDR3 has 15 residues. Germline V gene lookup returns CDR1 SEHNR and CDR2 FQNEAQ (reference sequence). Written as DNA, the CDR3 is TGTGCCAGCAGCCCAACGGACGGATCGAACACTGAAGCTTTCTTT. Its protein is CASSPTDGSNTEAFF.

This clonotype was seen more than once but under ten times. The gene calls are TRBV29-1 and TRBJ2-1; TRBD1 aligns across 8 bases. Germline V gives CDR1 SQVTM, CDR2 ANQGSEA. Unmatched junction bases numbered 5, after V lost 7 bases and J lost 0 bases. This CDR3 has 14 residues. The CDR3 spells CSGGQGASYNEQFF. The CDR3 region has the DNA TGCAGCGGCGGACAGGGAGCCTCCTACAATGAGCAGTTCTTC.

Points on this clonotype: At one end, the junction sequence differs from germline, possibly due to a read error. The chain carries TRBV5-1 and TRBJ1-5; 10 bases map to TRBD1. The CDR3 length is 15 residues. Germline V gene lookup returns CDR1 SGHRS and CDR2 YFSETQ. CDR3 coding DNA: TGTGCCAGCAGTTTGGGGACAGGGGTCAATCAGCCCCAGCATTTT. Its protein is CASSLGTGVNQPQHF. The whole variable domain, filled in from reference TRBV5-1 and TRBJ1-5, reads KAGVTQTPRYLIKTRGQQVTLSCSPISGHRSVSWYQQTPGQGLQFLFEYFSETQRNKGNFPGRFSGRQFSNSRSEMNVSTLELGDSALYLCASSLGTGVNQPQHFGDGTRLSIL.

The chain couples TRBV10-3 to TRBJ2-4; D is unresolved. The germline CDR1 and CDR2 sequences are ENHRY and SYGVKD. V shed 4 bases and J shed 5 bases, with 12 bases lying between them. The CDR3 runs to 14 residues. This CDR3 reads CAISVGAPQNIQYF. In DNA form, the CDR3 reads TGTGCCATCAGTGTTGGCGCGCCTCAAAACATTCAGTACTTC.